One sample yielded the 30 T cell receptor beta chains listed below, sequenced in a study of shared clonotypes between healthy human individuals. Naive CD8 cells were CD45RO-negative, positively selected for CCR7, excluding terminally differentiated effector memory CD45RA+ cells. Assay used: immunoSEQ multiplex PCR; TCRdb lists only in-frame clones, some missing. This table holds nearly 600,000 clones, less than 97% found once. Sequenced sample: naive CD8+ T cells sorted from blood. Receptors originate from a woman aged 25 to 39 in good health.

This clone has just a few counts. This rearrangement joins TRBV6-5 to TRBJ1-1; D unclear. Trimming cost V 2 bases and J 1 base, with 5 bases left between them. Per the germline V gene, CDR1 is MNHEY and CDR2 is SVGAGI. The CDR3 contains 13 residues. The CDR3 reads CASSYGWNTEAFF. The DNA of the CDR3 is TGTGCCAGCAGTTACGGGTGGAACACTGAAGCTTTCTTT.

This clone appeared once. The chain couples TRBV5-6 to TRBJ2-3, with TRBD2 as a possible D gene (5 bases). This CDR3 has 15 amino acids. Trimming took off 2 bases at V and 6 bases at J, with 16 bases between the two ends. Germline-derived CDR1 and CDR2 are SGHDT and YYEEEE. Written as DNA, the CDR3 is TGTGCCAGCAGCTTATCGAGCGGATCTTGGGATACGCAGTATTTT. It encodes CASSLSSGSWDTQYF.

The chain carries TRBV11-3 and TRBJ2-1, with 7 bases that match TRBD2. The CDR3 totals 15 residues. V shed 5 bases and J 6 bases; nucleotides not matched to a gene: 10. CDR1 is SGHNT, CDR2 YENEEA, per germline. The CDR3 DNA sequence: TGTGCCAGCAGCCCGTTTGGCGGGAGAGCCAATGAGCAGTTCTTC. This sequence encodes CASSPFGGRANEQFF.

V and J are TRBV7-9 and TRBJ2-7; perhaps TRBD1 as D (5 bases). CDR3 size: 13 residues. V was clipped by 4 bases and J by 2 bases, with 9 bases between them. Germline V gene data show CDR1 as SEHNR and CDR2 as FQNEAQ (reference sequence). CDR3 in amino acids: CASSSGRAYEQYF. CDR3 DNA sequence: TGTGCCAGCAGCTCAGGCAGGGCCTACGAGCAGTACTTC.

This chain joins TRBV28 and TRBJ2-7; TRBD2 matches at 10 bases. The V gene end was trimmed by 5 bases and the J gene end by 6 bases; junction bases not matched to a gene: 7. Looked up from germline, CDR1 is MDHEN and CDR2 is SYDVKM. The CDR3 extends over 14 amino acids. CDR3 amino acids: CASSVAGGVGEQYF. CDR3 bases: TGTGCCAGCAGTGTAGCGGGAGGAGTAGGCGAGCAGTACTTC. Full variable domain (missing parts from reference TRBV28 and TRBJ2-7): DVKVTQSSRYLVKRTGEKVFLECVQDMDHENMFWYRQDPGLGLRLIYFSYDVKMKEKGDIPEGYSVSREKKERFSLILESASTNQTSMYLCASSVAGGVGEQYFGPGTRLTVT.

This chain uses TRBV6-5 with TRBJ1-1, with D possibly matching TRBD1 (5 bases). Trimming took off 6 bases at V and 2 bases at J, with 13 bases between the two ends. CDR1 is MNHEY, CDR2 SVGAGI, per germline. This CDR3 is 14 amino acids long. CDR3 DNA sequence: TGTGCCAGCAGCGACGGGACGGTTAACACTGAAGCTTTCTTT. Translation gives CASSDGTVNTEAFF.

This CDR3 is CASSQTSGRAVEQFF. CDR3 sequence (DNA): TGCGCCAGCAGCCAGACTAGCGGGAGGGCCGTTGAGCAGTTCTTC. The genes are TRBV4-1 and TRBJ2-1; 14 bases are a match to TRBD2. Germline V gives CDR1 MGHRA, CDR2 YSYEKL. The CDR3 has 15 amino acids. V gave up 3 bases and J gave up 9 bases; unmatched junction bases: 4.

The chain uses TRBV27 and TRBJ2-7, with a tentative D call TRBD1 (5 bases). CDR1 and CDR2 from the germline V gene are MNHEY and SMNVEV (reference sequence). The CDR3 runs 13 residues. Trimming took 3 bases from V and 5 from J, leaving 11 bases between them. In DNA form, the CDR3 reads TGTGCCAGCAGTTTGCGGCAGGGAAACGAGCAGTACTTC. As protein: CASSLRQGNEQYF.

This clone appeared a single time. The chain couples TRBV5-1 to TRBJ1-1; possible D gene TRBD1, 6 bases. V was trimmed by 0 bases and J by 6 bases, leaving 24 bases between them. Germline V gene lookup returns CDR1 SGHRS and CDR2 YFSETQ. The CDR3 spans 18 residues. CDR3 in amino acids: CASSLGSGQRTRVPEAFF. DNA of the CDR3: TGCGCCAGCAGCTTGGGATCGGGACAACGCACCCGGGTCCCTGAAGCTTTCTTT. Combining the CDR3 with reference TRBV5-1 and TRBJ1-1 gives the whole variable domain KAGVTQTPRYLIKTRGQQVTLSCSPISGHRSVSWYQQTPGQGLQFLFEYFSETQRNKGNFPGRFSGRQFSNSRSEMNVSTLELGDSALYLCASSLGSGQRTRVPEAFFGQGTRLTVV.

CDR3 nucleotides: TGTGCCAGCAGTGAAAGAGGACCTGGAAACACCATATATTTT. This codes for CASSERGPGNTIYF. The V call is TRBV2, the J call TRBJ1-3; D is unclear. The CDR3 length is 14 residues. Trimming took 2 bases from V and 2 from J, leaving 7 bases between them. CDR1 and CDR2 (germline): SNHLY, FYNNEI.

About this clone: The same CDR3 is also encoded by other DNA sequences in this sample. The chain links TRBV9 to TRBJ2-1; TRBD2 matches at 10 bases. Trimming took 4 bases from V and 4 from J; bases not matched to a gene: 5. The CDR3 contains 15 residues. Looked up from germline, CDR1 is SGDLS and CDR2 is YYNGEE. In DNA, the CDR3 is TGTGCCAGCAGCACCGGACTAGCGGAGTACAATGAGCAGTTCTTC. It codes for CASSTGLAEYNEQFF.

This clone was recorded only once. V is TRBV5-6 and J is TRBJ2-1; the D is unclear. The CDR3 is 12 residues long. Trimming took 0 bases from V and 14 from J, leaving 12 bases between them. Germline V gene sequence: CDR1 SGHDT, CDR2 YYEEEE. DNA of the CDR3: TGTGCCAGCAGCTTGGCAACTATCGAGGAGTTCTTC. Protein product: CASSLATIEEFF.

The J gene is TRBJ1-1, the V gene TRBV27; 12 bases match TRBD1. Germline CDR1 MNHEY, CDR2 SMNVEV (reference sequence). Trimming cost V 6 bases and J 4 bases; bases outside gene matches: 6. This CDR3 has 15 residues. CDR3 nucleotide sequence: TGTGCCAGCAGGCTAGGGACAGGGGGCTTCACTGAAGCTTTCTTT. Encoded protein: CASRLGTGGFTEAFF.

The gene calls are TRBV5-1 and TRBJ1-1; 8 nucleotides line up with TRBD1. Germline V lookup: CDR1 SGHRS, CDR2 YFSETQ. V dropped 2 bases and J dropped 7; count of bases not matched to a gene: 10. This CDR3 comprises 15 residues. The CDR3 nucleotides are TGCGCCAGCAGCTTAACAGGGGGATGGATCGATGAAGCTTTCTTT. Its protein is CASSLTGGWIDEAFF.

CDR3 sequence reads: CASSAADTQYF. In DNA form, the CDR3 reads TGCGCCAGCAGTGCCGCAGATACGCAGTATTTT. The V call is TRBV10-1, the J call TRBJ2-3; D not certain. The germline CDR1 and CDR2 sequences are WNHNN and SYGVQD (reference sequence). Trimming took off 4 bases at V and 4 bases at J, with 3 bases between the two ends. The CDR3 sequence is 11 residues long.

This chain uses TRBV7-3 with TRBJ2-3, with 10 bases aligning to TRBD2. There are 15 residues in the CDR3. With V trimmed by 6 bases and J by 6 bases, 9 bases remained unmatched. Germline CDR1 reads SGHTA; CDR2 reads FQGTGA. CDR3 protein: CASSLAGGGSDTQYF. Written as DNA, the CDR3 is TGTGCCAGCAGTTTAGCGGGAGGCGGGTCGGATACGCAGTATTTT.

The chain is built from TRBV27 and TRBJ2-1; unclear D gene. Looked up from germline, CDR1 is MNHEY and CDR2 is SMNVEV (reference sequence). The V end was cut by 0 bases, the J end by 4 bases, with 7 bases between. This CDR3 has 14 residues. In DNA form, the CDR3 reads TGTGCCAGCAGTTTATCGGACGAGTACAATGAGCAGTTCTTC. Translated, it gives CASSLSDEYNEQFF.

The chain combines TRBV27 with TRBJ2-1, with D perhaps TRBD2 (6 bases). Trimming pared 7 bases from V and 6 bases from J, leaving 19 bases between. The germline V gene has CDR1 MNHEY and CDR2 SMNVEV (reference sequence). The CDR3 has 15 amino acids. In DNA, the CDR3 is TGTGCCAGCACCCCGGATAAGACTAGTTCCAATGAGCAGTTCTTC. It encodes CASTPDKTSSNEQFF.

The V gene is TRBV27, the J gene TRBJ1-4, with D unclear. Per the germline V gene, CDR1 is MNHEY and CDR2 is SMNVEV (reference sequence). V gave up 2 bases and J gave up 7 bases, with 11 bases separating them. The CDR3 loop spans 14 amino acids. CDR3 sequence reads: CASSLSQEGEKLFF. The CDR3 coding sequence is TGTGCCAGCAGTTTAAGCCAGGAGGGTGAAAAACTGTTTTTT. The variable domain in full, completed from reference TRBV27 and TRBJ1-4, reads EAQVTQNPRYLITVTGKKLTVTCSQNMNHEYMSWYRQDPGLGLRQIYYSMNVEVTDKGDVPEGYKVSRKEKRNFPLILESPSPNQTSLYFCASSLSQEGEKLFFGSGTQLSVL.

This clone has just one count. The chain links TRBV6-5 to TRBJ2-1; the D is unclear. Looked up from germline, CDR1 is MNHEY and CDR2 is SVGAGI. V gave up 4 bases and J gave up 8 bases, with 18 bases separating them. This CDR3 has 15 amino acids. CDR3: CASSSPWTGGDEQFF. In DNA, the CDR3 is TGTGCCAGCAGTTCACCATGGACGGGTGGCGATGAGCAGTTCTTC.

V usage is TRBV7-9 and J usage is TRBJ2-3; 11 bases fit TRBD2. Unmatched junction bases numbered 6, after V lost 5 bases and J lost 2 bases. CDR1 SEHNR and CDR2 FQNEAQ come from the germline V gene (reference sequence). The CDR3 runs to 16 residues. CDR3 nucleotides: TGTGCCAGCAGCCCGCCGACTAGCGGGAACACAGATACGCAGTATTTT. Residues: CASSPPTSGNTDTQYF.

The CDR3 nucleotides read TGTGCCAGCAGCGTGACTTACCAAGATACGCAGTATTTT. Translating gives CASSVTYQDTQYF. The V call is TRBV5-4, the J call TRBJ2-3; D is uncertain. CDR3 length equals 13 residues. Looked up from germline, CDR1 is SGHNT and CDR2 is YYREEE (reference sequence). V gave up 4 bases and J gave up 5 bases, with 11 bases separating them.

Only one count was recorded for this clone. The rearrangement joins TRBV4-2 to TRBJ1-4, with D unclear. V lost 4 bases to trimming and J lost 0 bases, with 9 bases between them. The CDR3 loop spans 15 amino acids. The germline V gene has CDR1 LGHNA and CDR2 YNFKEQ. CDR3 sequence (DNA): TGTGCCAGCAGCCTGACCGTTGCAACTAATGAAAAACTGTTTTTT. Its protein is CASSLTVATNEKLFF.

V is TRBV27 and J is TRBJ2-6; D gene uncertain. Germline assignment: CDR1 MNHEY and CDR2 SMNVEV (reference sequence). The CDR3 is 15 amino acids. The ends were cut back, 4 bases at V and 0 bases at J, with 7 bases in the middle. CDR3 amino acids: CASSSLPSGANVLTF. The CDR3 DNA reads TGTGCCAGCAGTTCCCTCCCCTCTGGGGCCAACGTCCTGACTTTC. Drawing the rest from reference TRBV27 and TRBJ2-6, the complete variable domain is EAQVTQNPRYLITVTGKKLTVTCSQNMNHEYMSWYRQDPGLGLRQIYYSMNVEVTDKGDVPEGYKVSRKEKRNFPLILESPSPNQTSLYFCASSSLPSGANVLTFGAGSRLTVL.

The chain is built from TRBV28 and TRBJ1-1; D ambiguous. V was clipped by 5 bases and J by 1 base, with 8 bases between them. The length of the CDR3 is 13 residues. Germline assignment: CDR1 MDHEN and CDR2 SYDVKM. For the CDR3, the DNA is TGTGCCAGCAGTGACACGCCGAACACTGAAGCTTTCTTT. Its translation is CASSDTPNTEAFF.

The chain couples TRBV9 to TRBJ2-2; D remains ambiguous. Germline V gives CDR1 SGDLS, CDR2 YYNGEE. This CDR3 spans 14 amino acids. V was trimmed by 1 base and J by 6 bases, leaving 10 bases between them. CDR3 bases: TGTGCCAGCAGCGTATATAGGAGTTCCGGGGAGCTGTTTTTT. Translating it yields CASSVYRSSGELFF.

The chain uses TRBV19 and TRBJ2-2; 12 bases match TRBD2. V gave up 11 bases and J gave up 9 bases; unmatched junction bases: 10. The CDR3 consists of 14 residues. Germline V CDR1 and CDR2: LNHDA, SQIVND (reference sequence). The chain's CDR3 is CASTSGSDLRELFF. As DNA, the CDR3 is TGTGCCTCGACTAGCGGGAGTGATCTTAGGGAGCTGTTTTTT.

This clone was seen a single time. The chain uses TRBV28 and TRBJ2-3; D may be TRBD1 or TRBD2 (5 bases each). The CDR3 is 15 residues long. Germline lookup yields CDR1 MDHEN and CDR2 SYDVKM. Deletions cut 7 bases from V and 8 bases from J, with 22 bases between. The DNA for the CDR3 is TGTGCCAGCAAAATTAGGTTGGGGGAGAGGAGTACGCAGTATTTT. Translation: CASKIRLGERSTQYF. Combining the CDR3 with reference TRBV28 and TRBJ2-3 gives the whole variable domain DVKVTQSSRYLVKRTGEKVFLECVQDMDHENMFWYRQDPGLGLRLIYFSYDVKMKEKGDIPEGYSVSREKKERFSLILESASTNQTSMYLCASKIRLGERSTQYFGPGTRLTVL.

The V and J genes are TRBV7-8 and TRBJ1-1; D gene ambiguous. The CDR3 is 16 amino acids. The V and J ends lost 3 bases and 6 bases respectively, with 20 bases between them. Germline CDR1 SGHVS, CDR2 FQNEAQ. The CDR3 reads CASSLHPGSGVPEAFF. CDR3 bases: TGTGCCAGCAGCTTGCACCCGGGGAGTGGGGTCCCTGAAGCTTTCTTT.

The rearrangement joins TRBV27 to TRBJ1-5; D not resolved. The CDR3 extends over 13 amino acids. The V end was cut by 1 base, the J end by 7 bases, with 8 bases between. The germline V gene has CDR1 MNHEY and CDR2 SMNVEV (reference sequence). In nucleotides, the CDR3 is TGTGCCAGCAGTTTATACTGGGAACAGCCCCAGCATTTT. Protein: CASSLYWEQPQHF.